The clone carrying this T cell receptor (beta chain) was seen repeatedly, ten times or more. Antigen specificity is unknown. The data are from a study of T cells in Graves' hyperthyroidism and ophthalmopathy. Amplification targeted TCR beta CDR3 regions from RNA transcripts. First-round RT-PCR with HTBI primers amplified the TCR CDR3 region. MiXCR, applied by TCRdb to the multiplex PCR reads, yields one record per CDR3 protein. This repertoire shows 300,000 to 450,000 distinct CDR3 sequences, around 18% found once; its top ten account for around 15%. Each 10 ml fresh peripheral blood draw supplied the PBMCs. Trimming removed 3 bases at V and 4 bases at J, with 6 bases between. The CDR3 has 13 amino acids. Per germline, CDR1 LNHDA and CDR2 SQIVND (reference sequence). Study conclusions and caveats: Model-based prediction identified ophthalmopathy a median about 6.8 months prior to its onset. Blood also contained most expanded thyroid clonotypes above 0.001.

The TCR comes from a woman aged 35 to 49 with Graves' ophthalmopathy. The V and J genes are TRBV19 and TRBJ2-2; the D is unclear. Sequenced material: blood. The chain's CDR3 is CASSILTTGELFF. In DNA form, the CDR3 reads TGTGCCAGTAGTATTCTGACCACCGGGGAGCTGTTTTTT.